This is a list of T cell receptor beta chains from one sample in a study of cytomegalovirus exposure and HLA in healthy donors. Sequencing was performed with immunoSEQ multiplex PCR; in TCRdb, only in-frame clones are kept and a portion is missing. The sample records 85,000 to 100,000 clones, around four fifths being singletons. The sample was PBMCs. All receptors come from a man aged 50 or older in good health and CMV-seropositive. CDR3s include the opening cysteine and the closing phenylalanine or tryptophan. D genes are given only for firm matches. A clone size is listed for some rows: how often the clone was seen (once, few, many), or a class if it is expanded.

J gene: TRBJ2-3; V gene: TRBV19; D gene: -; clone size: few; CDR3 DNA: TGTGCCAGTAGTATGCTGTCGGGCACAGATACGCAGTATTTT; CDR3 protein: CASSMLSGTDTQYF
J gene: TRBJ1-6; V gene: TRBV5-6; D gene: TRBD1; clone size: -; CDR3 DNA: TGTGCCAGCAGCTCGGGACAGGGACGATCACCCCTCCACTTT; CDR3 protein: CASSSGQGRSPLHF
J gene: TRBJ2-3; V gene: TRBV7-2; D gene: -; clone size: -; CDR3 DNA: TGTGCCAGCAGCTTATCCTACACAGATACGCAGTATTTT; CDR3 protein: CASSLSYTDTQYF
J gene: TRBJ2-3; V gene: TRBV5-4; D gene: -; clone size: -; CDR3 DNA: TGTGCCAGCAGCCCTGGAGTGGGGCCGGGTACGCAGTATTTT; CDR3 protein: CASSPGVGPGTQYF
J gene: TRBJ1-4; V gene: TRBV28; D gene: -; clone size: -; CDR3 DNA: TGTGCCAGCAGGATAAACAGGCTGAATAATGAAAAACTGTTTTTT; CDR3 protein: CASRINRLNNEKLFF
J gene: TRBJ2-6; V gene: TRBV29-1; D gene: -; clone size: -; CDR3 DNA: TGCAGCGTTGAGGAGCGCTCTGGGGCCAACGTCCTGACTTTC; CDR3 protein: CSVEERSGANVLTF
J gene: TRBJ1-1; V gene: TRBV30; D gene: -; clone size: -; CDR3 DNA: TGTGCCTGGAGTGAAGGGCACAACGGGATAATGAACACTGAAGCTTTCTTT; CDR3 protein: CAWSEGHNGIMNTEAFF
J gene: TRBJ1-6; V gene: TRBV6-4; D gene: TRBD1; clone size: -; CDR3 DNA: TGTGCCAGCAGGCCCACAGGGGAAAATTCACCCCTCCACTTT; CDR3 protein: CASRPTGENSPLHF
J gene: TRBJ1-1; V gene: TRBV7-9; D gene: -; clone size: -; CDR3 DNA: TGTGCCAGCAGCTTACCTGGCCCCTCCGAAGCTTTCTTT; CDR3 protein: CASSLPGPSEAFF
J gene: TRBJ2-5; V gene: TRBV7-2; D gene: TRBD1; clone size: -; CDR3 DNA: TGTGCCAGCAGCGGCCGGACAGGGGTAGAGACCCAGTACTTC; CDR3 protein: CASSGRTGVETQYF
J gene: TRBJ1-5; V gene: TRBV27; D gene: -; clone size: -; CDR3 DNA: TGTGCCAGCAGTGGGGGACTTTCGCCCCAGCATTTT; CDR3 protein: CASSGGLSPQHF
J gene: TRBJ2-2; V gene: TRBV10-2; D gene: -; clone size: -; CDR3 DNA: TGCGCCAGCAGTCGACAAAGCACCGGGGAGCTGTTTTTT; CDR3 protein: CASSRQSTGELFF
J gene: TRBJ1-1; V gene: TRBV7-9; D gene: -; clone size: -; CDR3 DNA: TGTGCCAGCAGCTTCCAGGAGAACACTGAAGCTTTCTTT; CDR3 protein: CASSFQENTEAFF
J gene: TRBJ1-1; V gene: TRBV14; D gene: -; clone size: -; CDR3 DNA: TGTGCCAGCAGCCAAGACGAGCAGGCGCGGAACACTGAAGCTTTCTTT; CDR3 protein: CASSQDEQARNTEAFF
J gene: TRBJ1-1; V gene: TRBV30; D gene: TRBD1; clone size: -; CDR3 DNA: TGTGCCTGGAGTGTAGGTCTAGGAGACAGGGCCCTCGCAGAGAACACTGAAGCTTTCTTT; CDR3 protein: CAWSVGLGDRALAENTEAFF
J gene: TRBJ2-3; V gene: TRBV27; D gene: -; clone size: -; CDR3 DNA: TGTGCCAGCAGTGACCGTCCTAGCGCTCCAGATACGCAGTATTTT; CDR3 protein: CASSDRPSAPDTQYF
J gene: TRBJ2-6; V gene: TRBV19; D gene: TRBD1; clone size: once; CDR3 DNA: TGTGCCAGTAGTACACAGGGGTCTGGGGCCAACGTCCTGACTTTC; CDR3 protein: CASSTQGSGANVLTF
J gene: TRBJ1-5; V gene: TRBV7-9; D gene: TRBD1; clone size: -; CDR3 DNA: TGTGCCAGCAGCACCTTCCAGACAGGGAATAGCAATCAGCCCCAGCATTTT; CDR3 protein: CASSTFQTGNSNQPQHF
J gene: TRBJ2-3; V gene: TRBV9; D gene: -; clone size: once; CDR3 DNA: TGTGCCAGCAGCGTAGAGGGGAATATAGCAGATACGCAGTATTTT; CDR3 protein: CASSVEGNIADTQYF
J gene: TRBJ1-2; V gene: TRBV27; D gene: -; clone size: few; CDR3 DNA: TGTGCCAGCAGCCTAGGGGCAGGGTATGGCTACACCTTC; CDR3 protein: CASSLGAGYGYTF
J gene: TRBJ1-1; V gene: TRBV14; D gene: TRBD1; clone size: few; CDR3 DNA: TGTGCCAGCAAAAGGGGGGACAGGGGGCCGGCTTTCTTT; CDR3 protein: CASKRGDRGPAFF
J gene: TRBJ2-2; V gene: TRBV1; D gene: -; clone size: -; CDR3 DNA: TGCACCAGCAGCCAAGCGGGTATAGGGGTAAACACCGGGGAGCTGTTTTTT; CDR3 protein: CTSSQAGIGVNTGELFF
J gene: TRBJ1-2; V gene: TRBV4-1; D gene: -; clone size: -; CDR3 DNA: TGCGCCAGCAGCCAGCGATCCGGAGGAGGTGGCTACACCTTC; CDR3 protein: CASSQRSGGGGYTF
J gene: TRBJ2-7; V gene: TRBV7-6; D gene: -; clone size: -; CDR3 DNA: TGTGCCAGCAGCCCAGGACAGAACTTGGGGCACGAGCAGTACTTC; CDR3 protein: CASSPGQNLGHEQYF
J gene: TRBJ2-5; V gene: TRBV7-3; D gene: -; clone size: few; CDR3 DNA: TGTGCCAGCAGCTCGTCTCTTCAAGAGACCCAGTACTTC; CDR3 protein: CASSSSLQETQYF
J gene: TRBJ2-7; V gene: TRBV18; D gene: -; clone size: -; CDR3 DNA: TGTGCCAGCTCACCACCGAGCGGGTACGAGCAGTACTTC; CDR3 protein: CASSPPSGYEQYF
J gene: TRBJ2-7; V gene: TRBV7-2; D gene: TRBD1; clone size: -; CDR3 DNA: TGTGCCAGCAGCGTGAGCGGTACAGGGGGGAACGAGCAGTACTTC; CDR3 protein: CASSVSGTGGNEQYF
J gene: TRBJ2-3; V gene: TRBV11-2; D gene: -; clone size: -; CDR3 DNA: TGTGCCAGCAGCTGGGGATACCCACTAGGGGATACGCAGTATTTT; CDR3 protein: CASSWGYPLGDTQYF
J gene: TRBJ1-6; V gene: TRBV5-8; D gene: TRBD1; clone size: once; CDR3 DNA: TGTGCCAGCAGCTTACAGGGGGCAGTTAATTCACCCCTCCACTTT; CDR3 protein: CASSLQGAVNSPLHF
J gene: TRBJ1-2; V gene: TRBV28; D gene: TRBD1; clone size: -; CDR3 DNA: TGTGCCAGCGACAGGGAAGGCTATGGCTACACCTTC; CDR3 protein: CASDREGYGYTF